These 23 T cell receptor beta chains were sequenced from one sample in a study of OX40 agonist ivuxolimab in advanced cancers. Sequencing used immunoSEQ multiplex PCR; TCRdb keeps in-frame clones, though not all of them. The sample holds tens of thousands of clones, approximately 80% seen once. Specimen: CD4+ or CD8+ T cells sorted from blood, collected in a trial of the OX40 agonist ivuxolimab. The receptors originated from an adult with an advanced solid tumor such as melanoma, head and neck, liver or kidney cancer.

The CDR3 spells CATSRDVARPPRETQYF. For the CDR3, the DNA is TGTGCCACCAGCAGAGACGTGGCTCGGCCCCCTCGAGAGACCCAGTACTTC. The chain combines TRBV15 with TRBJ2-5; no definite D call. Trimming left V 0 bases short and J 4 bases short, with 18 bases between. Germline CDR1 LNHNV, CDR2 YYDKDF (reference sequence). CDR3 length equals 17 residues. Complete variable domain (other parts from reference TRBV15 and TRBJ2-5): DAMVIQNPRYQVTQFGKPVTLSCSQTLNHNVMYWYQQKSSQAPKLLFHYYDKDFNNEADTPDNFQSRRPNTSFCFLDIRSPGLGDTAMYLCATSRDVARPPRETQYFGPGTRLLVL.

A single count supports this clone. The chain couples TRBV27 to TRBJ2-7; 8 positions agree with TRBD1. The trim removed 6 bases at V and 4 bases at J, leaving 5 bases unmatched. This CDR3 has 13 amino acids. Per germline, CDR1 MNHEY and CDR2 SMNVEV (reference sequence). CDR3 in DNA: TGTGCCAGCAGAGACAGGGGTTCATACGAGCAGTACTTC. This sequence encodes CASRDRGSYEQYF.

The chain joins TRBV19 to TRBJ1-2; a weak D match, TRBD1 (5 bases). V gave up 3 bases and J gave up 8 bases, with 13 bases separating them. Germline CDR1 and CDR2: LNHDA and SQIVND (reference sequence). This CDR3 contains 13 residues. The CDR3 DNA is TGTGCCAGTAGTATCGTAGGGGCGGAGGGCTACACCTTC. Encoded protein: CASSIVGAEGYTF.

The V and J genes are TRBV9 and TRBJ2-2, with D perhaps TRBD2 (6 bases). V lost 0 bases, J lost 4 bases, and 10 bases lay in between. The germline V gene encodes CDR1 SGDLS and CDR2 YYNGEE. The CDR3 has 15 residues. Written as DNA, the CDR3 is TGTGCCAGCAGCGTAGTGGGGACTCCCACCGGGGAGCTGTTTTTT. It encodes CASSVVGTPTGELFF.

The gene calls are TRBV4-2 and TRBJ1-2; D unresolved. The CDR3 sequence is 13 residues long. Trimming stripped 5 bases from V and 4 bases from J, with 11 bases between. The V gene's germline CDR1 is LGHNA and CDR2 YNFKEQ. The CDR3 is CASSSDGPYGYTF. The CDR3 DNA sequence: TGTGCCAGCAGCTCGGACGGGCCCTATGGCTACACCTTC.

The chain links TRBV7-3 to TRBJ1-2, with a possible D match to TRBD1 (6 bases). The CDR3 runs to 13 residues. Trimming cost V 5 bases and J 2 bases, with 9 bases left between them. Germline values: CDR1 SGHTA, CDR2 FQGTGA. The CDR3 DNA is TGTGCCAGCAGCCCGGACAGAAACTATGGCTACACCTTC. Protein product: CASSPDRNYGYTF.

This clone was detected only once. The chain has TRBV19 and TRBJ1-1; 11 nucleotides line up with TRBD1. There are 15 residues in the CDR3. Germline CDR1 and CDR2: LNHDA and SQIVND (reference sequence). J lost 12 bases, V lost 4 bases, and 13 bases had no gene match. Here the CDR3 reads CASSTPGQGASAPFF. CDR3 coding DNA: TGTGCCAGTAGTACCCCCGGACAGGGGGCTTCAGCACCTTTCTTT.

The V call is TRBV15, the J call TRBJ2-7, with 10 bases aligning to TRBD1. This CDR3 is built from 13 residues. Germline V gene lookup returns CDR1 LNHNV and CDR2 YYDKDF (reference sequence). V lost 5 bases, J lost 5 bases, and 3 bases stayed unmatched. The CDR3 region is CATSDRGQDEQYF. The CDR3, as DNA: TGTGCCACCAGCGACAGGGGGCAGGACGAGCAGTACTTC.

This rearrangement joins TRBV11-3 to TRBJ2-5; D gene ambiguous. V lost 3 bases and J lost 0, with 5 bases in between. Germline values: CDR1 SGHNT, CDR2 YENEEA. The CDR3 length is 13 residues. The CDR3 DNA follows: TGTGCCAGCAGCTTTTCGTACCAAGAGACCCAGTACTTC. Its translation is CASSFSYQETQYF. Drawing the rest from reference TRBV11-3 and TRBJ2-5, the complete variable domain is EAGVVQSPRYKIIEKKQPVAFWCNPISGHNTLYWYLQNLGQGPELLIRYENEEAVDDSQLPKDRFSAERLKGVDSTLKIQPAELGDSAVYLCASSFSYQETQYFGPGTRLLVL.

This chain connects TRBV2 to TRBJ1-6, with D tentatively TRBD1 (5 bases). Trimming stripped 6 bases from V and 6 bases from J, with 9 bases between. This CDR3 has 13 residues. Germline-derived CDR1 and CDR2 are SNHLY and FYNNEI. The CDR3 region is CASSTDINSPLHF. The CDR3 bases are TGTGCCAGCAGCACGGACATTAATTCACCCCTCCACTTT.

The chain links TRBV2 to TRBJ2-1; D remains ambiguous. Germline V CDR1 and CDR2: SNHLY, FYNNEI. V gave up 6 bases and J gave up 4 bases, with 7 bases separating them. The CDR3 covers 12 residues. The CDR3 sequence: CASRRIYNEQFF. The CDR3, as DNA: TGTGCCAGCAGGAGGATTTACAATGAGCAGTTCTTC.

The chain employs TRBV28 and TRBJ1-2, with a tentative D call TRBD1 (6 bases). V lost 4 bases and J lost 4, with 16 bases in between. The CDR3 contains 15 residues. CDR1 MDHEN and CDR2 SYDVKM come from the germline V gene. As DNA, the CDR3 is TGTGCCAGCAGTTCCAACGAGGGGGGCAGCTATGGCTACACCTTC. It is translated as CASSSNEGGSYGYTF.

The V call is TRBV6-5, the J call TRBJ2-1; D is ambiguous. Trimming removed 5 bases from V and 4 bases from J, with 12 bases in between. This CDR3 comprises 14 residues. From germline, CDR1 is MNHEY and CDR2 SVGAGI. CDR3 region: CASSERHSYNEQFF. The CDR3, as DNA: TGTGCCAGCAGTGAGAGGCACAGTTACAATGAGCAGTTCTTC.

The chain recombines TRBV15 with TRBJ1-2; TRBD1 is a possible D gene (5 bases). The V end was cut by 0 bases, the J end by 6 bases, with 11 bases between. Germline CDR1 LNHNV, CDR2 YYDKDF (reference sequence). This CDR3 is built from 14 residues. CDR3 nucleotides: TGTGCCACCAGCAGAGAACTAGGGGTCGATGGCTACACCTTC. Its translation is CATSRELGVDGYTF.

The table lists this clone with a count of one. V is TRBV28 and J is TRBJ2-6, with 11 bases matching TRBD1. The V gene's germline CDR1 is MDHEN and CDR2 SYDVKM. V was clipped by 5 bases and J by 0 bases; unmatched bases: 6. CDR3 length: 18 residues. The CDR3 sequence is CASSPLGQGASGANVLTF. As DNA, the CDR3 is TGTGCCAGCAGTCCCCTCGGACAGGGGGCCTCTGGGGCCAACGTCCTGACTTTC.

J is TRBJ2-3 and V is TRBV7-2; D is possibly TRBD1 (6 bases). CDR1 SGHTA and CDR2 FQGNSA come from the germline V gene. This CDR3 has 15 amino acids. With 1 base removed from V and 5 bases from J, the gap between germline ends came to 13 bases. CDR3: CASSLVQGMRDTQYF. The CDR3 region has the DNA TGTGCCAGCAGCTTAGTACAGGGTATGAGAGATACGCAGTATTTT.

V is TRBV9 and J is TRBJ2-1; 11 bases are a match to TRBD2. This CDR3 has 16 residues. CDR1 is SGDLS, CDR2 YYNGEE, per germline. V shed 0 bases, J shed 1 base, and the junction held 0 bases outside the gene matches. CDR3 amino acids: CASSVGLAGSYNEQFF. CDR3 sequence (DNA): TGTGCCAGCAGCGTAGGACTAGCGGGGTCCTACAATGAGCAGTTCTTC.

CDR3 DNA sequence: TGTGCCAGCAGTAATAGACAGGGGGGAGAGACCCAGTACTTC. It is translated as CASSNRQGGETQYF. The chain uses TRBV5-8 and TRBJ2-5, with TRBD1 identical over 9 bases. The germline CDR1 and CDR2 sequences are SGHTS and YDEGEE. CDR3 length: 14 residues. Trimming cost V 5 bases and J 4 bases; bases outside gene matches: 6.

This CDR3 reads CASGYEQYF. The DNA for the CDR3 is TGTGCCAGTGGCTACGAGCAGTACTTC. V and J are TRBV28 and TRBJ2-7; D not certain. Trimming shortened V by 9 bases and J by 3 bases, and 3 bases separated the two germline ends. Germline assignment: CDR1 MDHEN and CDR2 SYDVKM. The CDR3 sequence is 9 residues long.

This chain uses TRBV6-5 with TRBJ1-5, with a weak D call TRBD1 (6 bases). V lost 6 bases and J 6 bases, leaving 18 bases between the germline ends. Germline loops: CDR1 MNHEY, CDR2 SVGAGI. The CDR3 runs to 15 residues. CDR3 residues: CASSQTGYAGQPQHF. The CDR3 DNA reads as TGTGCCAGCAGCCAAACAGGGTATGCGGGTCAGCCCCAGCATTTT.

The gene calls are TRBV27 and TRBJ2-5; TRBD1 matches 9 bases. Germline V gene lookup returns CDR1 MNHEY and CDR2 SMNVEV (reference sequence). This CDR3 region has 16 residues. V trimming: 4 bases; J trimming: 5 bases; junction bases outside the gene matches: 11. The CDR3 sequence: CASSSNRGRRRETQYF. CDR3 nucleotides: TGTGCCAGCAGTTCGAACAGGGGGCGGAGAAGGGAGACCCAGTACTTC.

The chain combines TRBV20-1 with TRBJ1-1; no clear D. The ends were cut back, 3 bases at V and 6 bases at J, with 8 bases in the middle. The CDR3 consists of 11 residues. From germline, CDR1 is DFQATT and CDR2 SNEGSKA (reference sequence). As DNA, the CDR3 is TGCAGTGCTAGTGGCGGGTCTGAAGCTTTCTTT. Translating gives CSASGGSEAFF.

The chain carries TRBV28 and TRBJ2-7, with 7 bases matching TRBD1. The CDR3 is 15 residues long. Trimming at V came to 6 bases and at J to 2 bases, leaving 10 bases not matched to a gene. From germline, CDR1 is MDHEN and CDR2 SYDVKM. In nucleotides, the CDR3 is TGTGCCAGCAGACCTGGGGCAGGGGGTGCCTACGAGCAGTACTTC. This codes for CASRPGAGGAYEQYF.